This TCR beta chain was identified during a study of early T cells in non-severe SARS-CoV-2 infection. Study-level findings and limits: Lookups in VDJdb leaned toward anti-spike CD8 responses and missed private and CD4 specificities.

This clonotype was recorded many times. Its antigen remains unknown. Germline assignment: CDR1 MDHEN and CDR2 SYDVKM. The CDR3 runs 16 residues. V was shortened by 6 bases and J by 3 bases, with 19 bases between the two germline ends. Attached unique molecular identifiers marked individual cDNA molecules. A single record per CDR3 protein comes from TCRdb applying MiXCR to the 5' RACE reads. This repertoire shows approximately 35,000 distinct CDR3 sequences, around 5.8% found once; its top ten account for 4.5% to 5.5%. The chain uses TRBV28 and TRBJ2-3; D gene uncertain. This TCR was recovered from an adult who was a healthcare worker with PCR-confirmed SARS-CoV-2 infection or an uninfected control (not recorded which). Sequencing was done on a sample of whole blood. The chain's CDR3 is CASSLISRLSTDTQYF. As DNA, the CDR3 is TGTGCCAGCAGCCTTATCTCGCGGCTCTCGACAGATACGCAGTATTTT.